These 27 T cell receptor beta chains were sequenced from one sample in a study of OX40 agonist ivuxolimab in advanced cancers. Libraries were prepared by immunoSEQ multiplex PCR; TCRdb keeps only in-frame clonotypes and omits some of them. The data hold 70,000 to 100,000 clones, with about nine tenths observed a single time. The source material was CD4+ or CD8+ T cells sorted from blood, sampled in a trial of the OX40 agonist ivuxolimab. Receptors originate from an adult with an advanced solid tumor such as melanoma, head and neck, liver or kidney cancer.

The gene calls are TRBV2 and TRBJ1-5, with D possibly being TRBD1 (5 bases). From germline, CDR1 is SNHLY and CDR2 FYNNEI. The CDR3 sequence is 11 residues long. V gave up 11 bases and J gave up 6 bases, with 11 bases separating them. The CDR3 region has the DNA TGTGCCGGCCAGGGCCGTCAGCCCCAGCATTTT. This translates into CAGQGRQPQHF. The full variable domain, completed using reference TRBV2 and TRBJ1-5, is EPEVTQTPSHQVTQMGQEVILRCVPISNHLYFYWYRQILGQKVEFLVSFYNNEISEKSEIFDDQFSVERPDGSNFTLKIRSTKLEDSAMYFCAGQGRQPQHFGDGTRLSIL.

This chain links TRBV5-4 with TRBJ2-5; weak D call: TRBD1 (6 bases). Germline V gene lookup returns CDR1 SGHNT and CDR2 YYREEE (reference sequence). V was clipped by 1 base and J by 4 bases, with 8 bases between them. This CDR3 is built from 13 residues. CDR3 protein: CASSLTGLETQYF. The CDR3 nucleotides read TGTGCCAGCAGCTTGACAGGGTTAGAGACCCAGTACTTC.

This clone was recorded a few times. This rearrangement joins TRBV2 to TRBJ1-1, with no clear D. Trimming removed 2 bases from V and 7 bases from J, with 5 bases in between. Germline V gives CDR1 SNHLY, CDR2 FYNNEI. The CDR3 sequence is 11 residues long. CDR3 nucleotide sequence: TGTGCCAGCAGTGAATACCTTGAAGCTTTCTTT. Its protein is CASSEYLEAFF.

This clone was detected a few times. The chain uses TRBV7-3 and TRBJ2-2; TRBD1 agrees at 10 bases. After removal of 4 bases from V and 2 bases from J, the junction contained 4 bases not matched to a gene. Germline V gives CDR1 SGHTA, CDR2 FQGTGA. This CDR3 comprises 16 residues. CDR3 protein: CASSSTGGLNTGELFF. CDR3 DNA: TGTGCCAGCAGCTCGACAGGGGGCTTAAACACCGGGGAGCTGTTTTTT. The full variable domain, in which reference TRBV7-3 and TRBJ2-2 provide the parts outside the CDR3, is GAGVSQTPSNKVTEKGKYVELRCDPISGHTALYWYRQSLGQGPEFLIYFQGTGAADDSGLPNDRFFAVRPEGSVSTLKIQRTERGDSAVYLCASSSTGGLNTGELFFGEGSRLTVL.

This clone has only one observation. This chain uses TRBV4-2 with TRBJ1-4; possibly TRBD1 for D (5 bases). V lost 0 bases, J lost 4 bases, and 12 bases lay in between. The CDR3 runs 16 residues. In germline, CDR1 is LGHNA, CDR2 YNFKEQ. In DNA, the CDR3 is TGTGCCAGCAGCCAAGATACGGGGCGGGTTAATGAAAAACTGTTTTTT. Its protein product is CASSQDTGRVNEKLFF.

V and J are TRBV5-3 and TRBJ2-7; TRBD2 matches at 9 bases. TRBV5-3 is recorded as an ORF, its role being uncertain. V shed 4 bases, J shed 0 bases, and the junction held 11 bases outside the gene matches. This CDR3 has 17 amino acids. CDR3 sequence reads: CARSETSGTAHSYEQYF. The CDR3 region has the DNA TGTGCCAGAAGCGAGACTAGCGGAACTGCTCACTCCTACGAGCAGTACTTC.

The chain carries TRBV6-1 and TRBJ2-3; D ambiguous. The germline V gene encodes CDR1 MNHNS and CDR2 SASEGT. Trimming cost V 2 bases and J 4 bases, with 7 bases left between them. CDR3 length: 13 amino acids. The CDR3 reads CASSERLPDTQYF. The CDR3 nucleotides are TGTGCCAGCAGTGAAAGATTGCCAGATACGCAGTATTTT.

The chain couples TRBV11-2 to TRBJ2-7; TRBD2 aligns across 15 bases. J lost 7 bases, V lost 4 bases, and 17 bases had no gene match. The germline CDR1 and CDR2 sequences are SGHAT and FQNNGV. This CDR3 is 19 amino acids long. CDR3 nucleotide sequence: TGTGCCAGCAGCTCCTGGGGGACACTGGGACTAGCGGGAGGTGATGAGCAGTACTTC. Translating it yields CASSSWGTLGLAGGDEQYF.

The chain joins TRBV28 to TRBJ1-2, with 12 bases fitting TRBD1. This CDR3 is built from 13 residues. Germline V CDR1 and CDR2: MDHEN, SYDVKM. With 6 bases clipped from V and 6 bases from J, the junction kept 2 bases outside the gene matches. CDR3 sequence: CASRGQGADGYTF. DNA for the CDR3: TGTGCCAGCAGGGGACAGGGGGCAGATGGCTACACCTTC.

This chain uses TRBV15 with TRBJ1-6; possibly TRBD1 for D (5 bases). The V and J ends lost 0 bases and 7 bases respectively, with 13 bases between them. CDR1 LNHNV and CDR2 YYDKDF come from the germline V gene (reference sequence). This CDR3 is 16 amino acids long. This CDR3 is CATSREGGRKNSPLHF. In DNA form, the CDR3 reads TGTGCCACCAGCAGAGAGGGGGGACGGAAGAATTCACCCCTCCACTTT.

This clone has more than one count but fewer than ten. The CDR3 DNA reads TGTGCCAGTAGTAGAGAAGGGAACCAGCCCCAGCATTTT. Its translation is CASSREGNQPQHF. The V call is TRBV19, the J call TRBJ1-5; D uncertain. V lost 4 bases to trimming and J lost 7 bases, with 11 bases between them. The CDR3 totals 13 residues. Germline loops: CDR1 LNHDA, CDR2 SQIVND (reference sequence).

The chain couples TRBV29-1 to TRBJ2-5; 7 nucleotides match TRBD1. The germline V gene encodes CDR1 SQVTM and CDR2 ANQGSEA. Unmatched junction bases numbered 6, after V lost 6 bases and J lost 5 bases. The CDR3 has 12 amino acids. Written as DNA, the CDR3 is TGCAGCGTCCGACAGGGTCAGGAGACCCAGTACTTC. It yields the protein CSVRQGQETQYF.

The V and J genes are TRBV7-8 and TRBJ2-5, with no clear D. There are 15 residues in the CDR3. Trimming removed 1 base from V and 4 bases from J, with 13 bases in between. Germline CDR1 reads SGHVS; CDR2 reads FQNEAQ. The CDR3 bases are TGTGCCAGCAGCTTAGTGGGTATACTCGGAGAGACCCAGTACTTC. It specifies CASSLVGILGETQYF. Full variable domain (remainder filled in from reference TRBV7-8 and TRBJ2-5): GAGVSQSPRYKVAKRGQDVALRCDPISGHVSLFWYQQALGQGPEFLTYFQNEAQLDKSGLPSDRFFAERPEGSVSTLKIQRTQQEDSAVYLCASSLVGILGETQYFGPGTRLLVL.

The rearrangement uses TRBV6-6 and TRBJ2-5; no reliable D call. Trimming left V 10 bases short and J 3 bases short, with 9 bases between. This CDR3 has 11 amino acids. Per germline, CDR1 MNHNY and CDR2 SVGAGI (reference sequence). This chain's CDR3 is CATKKEETQYF. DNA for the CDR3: TGTGCCACCAAGAAGGAAGAGACCCAGTACTTC.

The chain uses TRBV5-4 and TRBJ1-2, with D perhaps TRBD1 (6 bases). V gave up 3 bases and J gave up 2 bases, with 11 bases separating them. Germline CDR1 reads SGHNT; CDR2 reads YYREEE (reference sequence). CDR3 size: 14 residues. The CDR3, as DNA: TGTGCCAGCAGCTCAGGGGTTTTAAACTATGGCTACACCTTC. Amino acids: CASSSGVLNYGYTF.

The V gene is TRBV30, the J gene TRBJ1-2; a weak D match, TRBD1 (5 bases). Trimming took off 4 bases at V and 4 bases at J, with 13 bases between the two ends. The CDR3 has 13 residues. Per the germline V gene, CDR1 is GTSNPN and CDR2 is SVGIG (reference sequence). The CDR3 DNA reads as TGTGCCTGGACCCTAGGGGATGGCTATGGCTACACCTTC. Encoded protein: CAWTLGDGYGYTF.

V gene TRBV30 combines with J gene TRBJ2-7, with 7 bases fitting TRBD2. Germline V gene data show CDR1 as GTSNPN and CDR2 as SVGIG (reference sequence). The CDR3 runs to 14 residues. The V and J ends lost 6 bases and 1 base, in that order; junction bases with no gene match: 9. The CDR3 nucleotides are TGTGCCTGTCAACCCCGGCGGGAGTCCTACGAGCAGTACTTC. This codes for CACQPRRESYEQYF. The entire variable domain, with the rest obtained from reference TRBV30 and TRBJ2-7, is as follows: SQTIHQWPATLVQPVGSPLSLECTVEGTSNPNLYWYRQAAGRGLQLLFYSVGIGQISSEVPQNLSASRPQDRQFILSSKKLLLSDSGFYLCACQPRRESYEQYFGPGTRLTVT.

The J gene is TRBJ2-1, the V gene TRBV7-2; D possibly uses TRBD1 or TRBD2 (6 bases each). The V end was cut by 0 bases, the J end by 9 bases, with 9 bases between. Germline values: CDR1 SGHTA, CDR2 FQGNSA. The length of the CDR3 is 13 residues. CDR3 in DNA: TGTGCCAGCAGCTTAGCGGGGGGCATTGAGCAGTTCTTC. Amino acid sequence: CASSLAGGIEQFF.

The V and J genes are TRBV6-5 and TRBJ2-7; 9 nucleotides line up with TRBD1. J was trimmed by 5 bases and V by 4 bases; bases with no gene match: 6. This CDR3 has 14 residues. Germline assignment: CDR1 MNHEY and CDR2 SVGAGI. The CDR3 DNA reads TGTGCCAGCAGTTCGTACAGGGGGCGCGACGAGCAGTACTTC. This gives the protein CASSSYRGRDEQYF.

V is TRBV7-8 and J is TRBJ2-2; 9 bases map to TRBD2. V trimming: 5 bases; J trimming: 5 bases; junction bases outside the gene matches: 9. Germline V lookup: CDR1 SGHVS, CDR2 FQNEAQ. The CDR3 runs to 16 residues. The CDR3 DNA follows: TGTGCCAGCAGCACGATAGCGGGAGTGGAGACCGGGGAGCTGTTTTTT. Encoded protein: CASSTIAGVETGELFF.

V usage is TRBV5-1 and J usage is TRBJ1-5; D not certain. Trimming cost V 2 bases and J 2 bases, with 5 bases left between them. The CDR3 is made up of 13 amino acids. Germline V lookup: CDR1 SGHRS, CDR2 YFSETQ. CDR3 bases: TGCGCCAGCAGCTTATCCGGCAATCAGCCCCAGCATTTT. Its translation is CASSLSGNQPQHF. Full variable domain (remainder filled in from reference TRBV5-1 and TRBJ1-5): KAGVTQTPRYLIKTRGQQVTLSCSPISGHRSVSWYQQTPGQGLQFLFEYFSETQRNKGNFPGRFSGRQFSNSRSEMNVSTLELGDSALYLCASSLSGNQPQHFGDGTRLSIL.

CDR3 nucleotides: TGTGCCAGCAGCGTAGGGAACCTACTCCAAATTGAGACCCAGTACTTC. This encodes CASSVGNLLQIETQYF. The chain links TRBV9 to TRBJ2-5, with D uncertain. The CDR3 spans 16 residues. Germline values: CDR1 SGDLS, CDR2 YYNGEE. V lost 0 bases and J lost 5, with 17 bases in between.

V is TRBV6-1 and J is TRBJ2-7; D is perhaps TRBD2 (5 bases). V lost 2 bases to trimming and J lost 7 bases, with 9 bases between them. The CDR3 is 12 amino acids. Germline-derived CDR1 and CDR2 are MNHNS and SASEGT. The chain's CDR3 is CASSERTREQYF. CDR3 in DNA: TGTGCCAGCAGTGAAAGGACTCGGGAGCAGTACTTC.

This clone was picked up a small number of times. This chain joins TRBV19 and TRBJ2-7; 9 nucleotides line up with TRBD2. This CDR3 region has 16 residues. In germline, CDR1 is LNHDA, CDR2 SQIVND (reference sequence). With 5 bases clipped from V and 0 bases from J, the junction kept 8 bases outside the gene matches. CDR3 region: CASSRGLASSSYEQYF. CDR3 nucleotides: TGTGCCAGTAGTCGTGGACTAGCGTCAAGCTCCTACGAGCAGTACTTC.

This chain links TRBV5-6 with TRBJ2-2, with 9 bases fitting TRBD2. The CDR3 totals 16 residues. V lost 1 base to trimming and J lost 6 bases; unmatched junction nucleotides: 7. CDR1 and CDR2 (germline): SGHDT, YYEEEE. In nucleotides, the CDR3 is TGTGCCAGCAGCTTGATAGGGACTAGCATCTCCGGGGAGCTGTTTTTT. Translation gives CASSLIGTSISGELFF.

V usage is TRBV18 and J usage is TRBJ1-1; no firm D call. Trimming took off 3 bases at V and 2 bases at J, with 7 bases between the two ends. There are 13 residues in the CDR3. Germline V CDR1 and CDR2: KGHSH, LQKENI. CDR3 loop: CASSPTLNTEAFF. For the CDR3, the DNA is TGTGCCAGCTCACCGACCCTAAACACTGAAGCTTTCTTT.

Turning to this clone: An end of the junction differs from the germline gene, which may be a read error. The CDR3 here is CASSLDTAGGELFF. The CDR3 DNA sequence: TGCGCCAGCAGTTTGGACACCGCGGGCGGGGAGCTGTTTTTT. The chain uses TRBV5-1 and TRBJ2-2; the D gene could be TRBD1 or TRBD2 (5 bases each). The germline V gene has CDR1 SGHRS and CDR2 YFSETQ. This CDR3 region has 14 residues.